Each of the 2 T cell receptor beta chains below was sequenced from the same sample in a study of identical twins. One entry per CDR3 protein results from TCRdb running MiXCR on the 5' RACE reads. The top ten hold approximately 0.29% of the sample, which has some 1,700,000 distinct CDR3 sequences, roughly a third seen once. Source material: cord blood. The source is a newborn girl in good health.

Written as DNA, the CDR3 is TGTGCCAGTAGTCCAAGGTCCGGCGGGGGGACCGCAGATACGCAGTATTTT. Its protein is CASSPRSGGGTADTQYF. The V and J genes are TRBV19 and TRBJ2-3; 8 bases are a match to TRBD2. The CDR3 is 17 residues long. J lost 4 bases, V lost 5 bases, and 14 bases had no gene match. In germline, CDR1 is LNHDA, CDR2 SQIVND (reference sequence).

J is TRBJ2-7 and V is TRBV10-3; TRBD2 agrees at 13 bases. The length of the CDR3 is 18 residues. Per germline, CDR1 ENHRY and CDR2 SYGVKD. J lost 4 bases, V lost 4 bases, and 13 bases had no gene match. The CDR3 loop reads CAISGKRLAGGSGYEQYF. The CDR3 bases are TGTGCCATCAGTGGAAAACGACTAGCGGGAGGATCTGGATACGAGCAGTACTTC.